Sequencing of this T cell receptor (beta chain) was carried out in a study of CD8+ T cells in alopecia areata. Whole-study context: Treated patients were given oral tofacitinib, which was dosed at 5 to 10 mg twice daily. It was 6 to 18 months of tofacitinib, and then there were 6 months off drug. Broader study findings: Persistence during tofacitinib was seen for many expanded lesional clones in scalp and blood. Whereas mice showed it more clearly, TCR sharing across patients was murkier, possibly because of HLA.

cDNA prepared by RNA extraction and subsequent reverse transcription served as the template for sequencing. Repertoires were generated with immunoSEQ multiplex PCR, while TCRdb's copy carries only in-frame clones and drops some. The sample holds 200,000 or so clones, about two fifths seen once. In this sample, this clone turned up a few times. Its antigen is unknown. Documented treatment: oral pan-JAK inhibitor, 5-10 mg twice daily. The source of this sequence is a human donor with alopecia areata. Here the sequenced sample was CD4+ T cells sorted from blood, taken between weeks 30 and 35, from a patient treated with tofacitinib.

DNA for the CDR3: TGTGCCAGCAGCTTAGGGACAACAAGCTCCTACGAGCAGTACTTC. It encodes CASSLGTTSSYEQYF. The rearrangement joins TRBV11-2 to TRBJ2-7, with D tentatively TRBD1 (5 bases). This CDR3 has 15 residues. Germline assignment: CDR1 SGHAT and CDR2 FQNNGV. V was cut by 1 base and J by 0 bases, with 10 bases left in between.